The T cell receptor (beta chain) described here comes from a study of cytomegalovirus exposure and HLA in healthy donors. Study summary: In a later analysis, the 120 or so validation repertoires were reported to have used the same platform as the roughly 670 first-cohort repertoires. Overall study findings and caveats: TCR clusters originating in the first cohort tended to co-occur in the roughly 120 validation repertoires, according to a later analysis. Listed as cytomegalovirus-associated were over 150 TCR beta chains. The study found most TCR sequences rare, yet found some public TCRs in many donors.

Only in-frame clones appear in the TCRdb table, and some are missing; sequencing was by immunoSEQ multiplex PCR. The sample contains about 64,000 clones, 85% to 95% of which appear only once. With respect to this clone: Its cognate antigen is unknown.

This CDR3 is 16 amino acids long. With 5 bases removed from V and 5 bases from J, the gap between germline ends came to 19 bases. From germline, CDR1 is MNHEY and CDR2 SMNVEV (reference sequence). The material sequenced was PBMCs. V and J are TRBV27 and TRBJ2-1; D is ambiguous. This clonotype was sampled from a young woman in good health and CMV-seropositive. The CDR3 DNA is TGTGCCAGCAGTGAGTTTGTTCTTCCCCCCCACAATGAGCAGTTCTTC. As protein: CASSEFVLPPHNEQFF.